This T cell receptor beta chain was profiled in a study of shared clonotypes between healthy human individuals (dated by TCRdb to about 2020). In the study overall: The cohort comprised a couple of women and a few men aged 18 to 49 years. To estimate repertoire size and how much clonotypes are shared between individuals, the study performed deep sequencing of blood TCR repertoires from five healthy adults. Different laboratories and diverse techniques were used to prepare libraries and sequence TCR repertoires, to increase sequencing depth and limit assay-specific biases. Leukapheresis yielded between about 0.8 and 9.5 billion PBMCs per donor. General conclusions and limits of the study: Pairwise subsampling led to the expectation that sequencing depth would affect the degree of clonotype sharing among donors. Sampling was restricted to blood, and TCR repertoires in tissue are likely to differ from TCR repertoires in blood. Because the study included only a small number of donors, the genetic and exposure-history diversity represented was limited.

The donors were healthy, HIV-negative adults who had no recently reported acute infections or vaccinations. All donors were Caucasian adults living in Nashville, Tennessee, USA. In the unsorted samples, approximately 82 million PBMCs were counted, and genomic DNA was extracted using the QIAamp DNA Blood Mini kit. Blood was obtained by leukapheresis, after which PBMCs were separated by Ficoll-Histopaque density gradient centrifugation and cryopreserved in liquid nitrogen vapor phase. Using the deep immunoSEQ assay, multiplex PCR amplified TCR CDR3 regions from genomic DNA. Extracted genomic DNA from each cell subset was distributed evenly across all wells of several immunoSEQ 96-well plates, and each plate was treated as a replicate. For unsorted PBMC, around 0.3 ug genomic DNA, equal to roughly 33,000 T cell genomes, was loaded into each replicate PCR. Unsorted PBMC genomic DNA was sequenced across ten immunoSEQ deep assay plates. Purified libraries were quantified with a Qubit 3.0 fluorometer, sized on a Bioanalyzer 2100, and re-quantified with the KAPA Library Quantification kit. Every immunoSEQ 96-well plate was sequenced on a separate single-read 150-cycle Illumina NextSeq 550 flow cell. For the original study's pipeline: Because the immunoSEQ output included only junctional sequences and no quality scores, the filtering could not be the same as the filtering used for full-length reads. Sequences were annotated with PyIR, a Python wrapper for IgBLAST v1.9, and V/J genes and CDR3 were assigned using IMGT germline references. Any read was removed if the V/J assignment was weak (E-value above 1e-6), the CDR3 was missing, or the read contained stop codons, out-of-frame junctions, or ambiguous translated residues. V3J clonotypes were defined by identical inferred V gene, J gene, and CDR3 amino acid sequence. The percentage overlap between two repertoires was calculated by dividing the number of shared unique clonotypes by the size of the smaller repertoire. Three approaches were used to assess repertoire richness: RTK rarefaction, the Chao1 estimator, and Recon v2.1 estimates of unobserved clonotypes. In its TCRdb copy, this immuneACCESS table keeps in-frame sequences only and misses some clones. Where compared with another copy, unresolved V genes explain less than half of these, and the others have no known cause. Clone size and the V and J calls come from that table; the DNA yielded D and trimming. The sample table records 450,000 to 500,000 clones; less than 80% of these occur just once. The top ten constitute 13% of the sample.

The cysteine opens and the phenylalanine closes a CDR3 of 15 amino acids. Only the CDR3 part of the read is kept: 45 bases, read in frame from the first base. From the germline V gene, CDR1 is SGHAT and CDR2 is FQNNGV. V is shortened by 2 bases, J by 2 bases, and the region joining them spans 13 bases. Worth noting for this clone: The target of this receptor is not known. The record has no base qualities; no much larger clone is one base away.

The chain employs TRBV11-2 and TRBJ2-7, and perhaps TRBD2 as D gene, on 6 matching bases. The source of this sequence is a woman aged 40-49 years in good health. Some clones in this sample may be carry-over from other donors' samples. Sequences were obtained from PBMCs. CDR3 loop: CASSLRDGLTYEQYF. The sequenced DNA: TGTGCCAGCAGCTTAAGGGACGGACTAACCTACGAGCAGTACTTC.